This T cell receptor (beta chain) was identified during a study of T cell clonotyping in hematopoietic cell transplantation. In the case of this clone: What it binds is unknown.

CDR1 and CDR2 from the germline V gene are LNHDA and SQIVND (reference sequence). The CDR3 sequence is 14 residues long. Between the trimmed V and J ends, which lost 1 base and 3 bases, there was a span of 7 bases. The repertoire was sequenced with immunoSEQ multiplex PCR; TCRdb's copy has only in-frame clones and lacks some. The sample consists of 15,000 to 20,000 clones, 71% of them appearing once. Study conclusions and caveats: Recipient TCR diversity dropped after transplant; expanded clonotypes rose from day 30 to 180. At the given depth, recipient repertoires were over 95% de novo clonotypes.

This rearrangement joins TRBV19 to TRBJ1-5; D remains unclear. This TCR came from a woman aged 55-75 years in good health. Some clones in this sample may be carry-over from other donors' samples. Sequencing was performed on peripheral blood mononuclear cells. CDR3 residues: CASSIVSDNQPQHF. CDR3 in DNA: TGTGCCAGTAGTATAGTATCAGACAATCAGCCCCAGCATTTT.